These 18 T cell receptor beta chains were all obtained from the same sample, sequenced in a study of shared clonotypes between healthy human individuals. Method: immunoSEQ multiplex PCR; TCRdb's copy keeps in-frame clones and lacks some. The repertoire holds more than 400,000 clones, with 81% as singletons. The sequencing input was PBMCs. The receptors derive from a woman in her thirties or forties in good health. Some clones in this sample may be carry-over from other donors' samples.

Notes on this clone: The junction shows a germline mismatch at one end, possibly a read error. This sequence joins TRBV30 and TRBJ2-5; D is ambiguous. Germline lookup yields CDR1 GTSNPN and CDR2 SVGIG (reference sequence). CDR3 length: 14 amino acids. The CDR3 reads CAWRRLMYQETQYF. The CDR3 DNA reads TGTGCCTGGAGGAGGCTCATGTACCAAGAGACACAGTACTTC.

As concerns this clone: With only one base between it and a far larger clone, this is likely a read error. CDR3 bases: TGCGCCCGCAGCCCTACAACTAGCACAGATACGCAGTATTTT. This encodes CARSPTTSTDTQYF. The gene calls are TRBV5-1 and TRBJ2-3, with D unclear. CDR1 SGHRS and CDR2 YFSETQ come from the germline V gene. The length of the CDR3 is 14 residues.

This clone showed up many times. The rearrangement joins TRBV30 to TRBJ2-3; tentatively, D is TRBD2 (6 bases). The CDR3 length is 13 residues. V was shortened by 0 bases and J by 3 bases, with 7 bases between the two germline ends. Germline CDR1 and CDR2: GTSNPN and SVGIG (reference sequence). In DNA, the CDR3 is TGTGCCTGGAGTGTACGGGAGACAGATACGCAGTATTTT. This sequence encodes CAWSVRETDTQYF.

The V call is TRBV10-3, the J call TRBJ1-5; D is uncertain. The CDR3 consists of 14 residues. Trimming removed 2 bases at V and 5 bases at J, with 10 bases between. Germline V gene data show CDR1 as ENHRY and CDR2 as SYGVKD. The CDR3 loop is CAISEQVGDQPQHF. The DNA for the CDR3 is TGTGCCATCAGTGAGCAAGTTGGGGATCAGCCCCAGCATTTT.

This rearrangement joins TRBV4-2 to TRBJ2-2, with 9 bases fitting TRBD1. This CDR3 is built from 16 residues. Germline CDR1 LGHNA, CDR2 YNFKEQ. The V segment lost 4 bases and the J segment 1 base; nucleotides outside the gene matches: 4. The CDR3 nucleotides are TGTGCCAGCAGCCGGGGACAGGGTTTGAACACCGGGGAGCTGTTTTTT. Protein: CASSRGQGLNTGELFF.

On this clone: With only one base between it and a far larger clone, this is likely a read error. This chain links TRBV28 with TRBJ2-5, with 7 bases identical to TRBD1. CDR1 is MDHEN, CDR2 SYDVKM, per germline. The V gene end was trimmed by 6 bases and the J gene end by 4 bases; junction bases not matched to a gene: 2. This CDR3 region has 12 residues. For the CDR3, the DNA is TGTGCCAGCAGCTCAGGGGGAGAGACCCAGTACTTC. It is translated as CASSSGGETQYF.

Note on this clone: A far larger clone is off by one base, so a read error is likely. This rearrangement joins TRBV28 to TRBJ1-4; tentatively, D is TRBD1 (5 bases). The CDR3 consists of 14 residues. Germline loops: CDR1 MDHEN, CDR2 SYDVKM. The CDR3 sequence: CASSGRDLDERLFF. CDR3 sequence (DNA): TGTGCCAGCAGTGGCCGGGACTTAGATGAAAGACTGTTTTTT.

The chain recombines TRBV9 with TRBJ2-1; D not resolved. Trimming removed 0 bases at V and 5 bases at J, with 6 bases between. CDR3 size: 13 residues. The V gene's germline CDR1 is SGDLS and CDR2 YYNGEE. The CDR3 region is CASSVETHNEQFF. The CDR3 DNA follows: TGTGCCAGCAGCGTAGAGACCCACAATGAGCAGTTCTTC.

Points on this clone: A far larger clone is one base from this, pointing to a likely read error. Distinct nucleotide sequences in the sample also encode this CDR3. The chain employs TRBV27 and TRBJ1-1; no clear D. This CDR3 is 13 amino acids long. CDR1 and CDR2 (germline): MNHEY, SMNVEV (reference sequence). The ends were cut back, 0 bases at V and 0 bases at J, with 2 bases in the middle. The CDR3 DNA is TGTGCCAGCAGTTTATCGATGAACACTGAAGCTTTCTTT. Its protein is CASSLSMNTEAFF.

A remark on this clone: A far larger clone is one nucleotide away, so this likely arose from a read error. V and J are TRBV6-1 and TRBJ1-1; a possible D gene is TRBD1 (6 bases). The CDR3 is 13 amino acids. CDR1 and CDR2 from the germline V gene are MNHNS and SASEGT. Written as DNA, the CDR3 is TGTGACAGCAGGGACACGGGAGGCACTGAAGCTTTCTTT. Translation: CDSRDTGGTEAFF.

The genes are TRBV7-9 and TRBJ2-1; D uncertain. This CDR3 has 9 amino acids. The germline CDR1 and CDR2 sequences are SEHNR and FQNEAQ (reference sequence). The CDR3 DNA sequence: TGTGTAACCCGTCATGAGCAGTTCTTC. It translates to CVTRHEQFF.

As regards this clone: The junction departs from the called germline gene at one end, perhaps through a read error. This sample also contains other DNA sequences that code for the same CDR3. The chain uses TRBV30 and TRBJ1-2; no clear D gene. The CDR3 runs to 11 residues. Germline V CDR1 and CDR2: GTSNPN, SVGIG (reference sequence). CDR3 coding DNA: TGTGCCTGGAGTTCTCACGCGGACTACACATTC. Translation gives CAWSSHADYTF.

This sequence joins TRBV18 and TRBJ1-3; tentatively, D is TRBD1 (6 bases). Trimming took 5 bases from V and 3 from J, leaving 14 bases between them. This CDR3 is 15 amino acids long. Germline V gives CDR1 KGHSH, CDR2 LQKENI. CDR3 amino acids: CASSAQGYGGNTIYF. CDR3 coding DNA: TGTGCCAGCTCAGCACAGGGCTACGGTGGAAACACCATATATTTT.

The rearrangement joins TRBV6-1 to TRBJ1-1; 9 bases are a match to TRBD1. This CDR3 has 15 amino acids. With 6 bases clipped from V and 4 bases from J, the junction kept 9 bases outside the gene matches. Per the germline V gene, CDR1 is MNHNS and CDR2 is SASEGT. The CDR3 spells CASSPGTGGGTEAFF. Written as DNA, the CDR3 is TGTGCCAGCAGCCCCGGCACAGGGGGCGGCACTGAAGCTTTCTTT.

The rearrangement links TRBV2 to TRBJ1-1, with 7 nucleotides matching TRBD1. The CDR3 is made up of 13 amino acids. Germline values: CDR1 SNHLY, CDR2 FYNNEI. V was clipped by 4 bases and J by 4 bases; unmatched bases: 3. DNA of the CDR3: TGTGCCAGCAGTGGACAGGGAATCACTGAAGCTTTCTTT. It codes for CASSGQGITEAFF. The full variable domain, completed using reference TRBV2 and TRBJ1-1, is EPEVTQTPSHQVTQMGQEVILRCVPISNHLYFYWYRQILGQKVEFLVSFYNNEISEKSEIFDDQFSVERPDGSNFTLKIRSTKLEDSAMYFCASSGQGITEAFFGQGTRLTVV.

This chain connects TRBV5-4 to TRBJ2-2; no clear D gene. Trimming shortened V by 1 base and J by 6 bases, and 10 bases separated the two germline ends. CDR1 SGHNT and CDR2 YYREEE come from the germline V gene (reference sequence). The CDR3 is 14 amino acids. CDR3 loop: CASSLNRAAGELFF. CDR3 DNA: TGTGCCAGCAGCTTGAATCGGGCGGCCGGGGAGCTGTTTTTT.

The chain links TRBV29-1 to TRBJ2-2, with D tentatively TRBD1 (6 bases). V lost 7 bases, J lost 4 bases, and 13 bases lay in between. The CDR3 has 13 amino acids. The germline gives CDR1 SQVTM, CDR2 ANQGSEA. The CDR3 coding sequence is TGCAGCGGGGGGACAATTTCCACCGGGGAGCTGTTTTTT. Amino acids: CSGGTISTGELFF.

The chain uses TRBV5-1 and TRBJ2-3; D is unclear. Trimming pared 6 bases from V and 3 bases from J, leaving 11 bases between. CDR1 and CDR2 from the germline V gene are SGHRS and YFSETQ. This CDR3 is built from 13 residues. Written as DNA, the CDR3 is TGCGCCAGCACCGACTCGGGTACAGATACGCAGTATTTT. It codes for CASTDSGTDTQYF.